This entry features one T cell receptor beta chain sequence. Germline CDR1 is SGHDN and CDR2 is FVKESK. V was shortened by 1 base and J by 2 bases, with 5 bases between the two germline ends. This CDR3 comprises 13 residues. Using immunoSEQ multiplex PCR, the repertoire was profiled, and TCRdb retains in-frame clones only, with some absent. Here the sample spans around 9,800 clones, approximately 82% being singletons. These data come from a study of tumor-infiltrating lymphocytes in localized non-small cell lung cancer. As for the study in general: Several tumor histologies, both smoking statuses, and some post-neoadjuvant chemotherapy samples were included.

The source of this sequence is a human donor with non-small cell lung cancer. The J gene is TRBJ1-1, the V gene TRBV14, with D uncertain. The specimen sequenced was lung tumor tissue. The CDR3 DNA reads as TGTGCCAGCAGCCAAGTCGCTAACACTGAAGCTTTCTTT. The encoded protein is CASSQVANTEAFF.